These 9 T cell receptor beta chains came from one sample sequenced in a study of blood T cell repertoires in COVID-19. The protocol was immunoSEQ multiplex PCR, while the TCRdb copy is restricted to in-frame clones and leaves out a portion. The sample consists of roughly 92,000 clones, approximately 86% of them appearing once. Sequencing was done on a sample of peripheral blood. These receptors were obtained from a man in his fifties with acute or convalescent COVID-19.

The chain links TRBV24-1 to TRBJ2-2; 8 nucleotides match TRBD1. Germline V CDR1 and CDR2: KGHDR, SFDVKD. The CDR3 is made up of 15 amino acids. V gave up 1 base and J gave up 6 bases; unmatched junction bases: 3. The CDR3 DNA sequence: TGTGCCACCAGTGATTTAGGACAGGGAGCCGGGGAGCTGTTTTTT. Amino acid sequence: CATSDLGQGAGELFF.

The CDR3 DNA is TGTGCCTCCTCGGAGGGGTTCGGTCAGCCCCAGCATTTT. Translating gives CASSEGFGQPQHF. The rearrangement joins TRBV5-6 to TRBJ1-5, with D possibly TRBD1 on 5 matching bases. Germline V gives CDR1 SGHDT, CDR2 YYEEEE. Trimming took off 10 bases at V and 6 bases at J, with 17 bases between the two ends. This CDR3 region has 13 residues.

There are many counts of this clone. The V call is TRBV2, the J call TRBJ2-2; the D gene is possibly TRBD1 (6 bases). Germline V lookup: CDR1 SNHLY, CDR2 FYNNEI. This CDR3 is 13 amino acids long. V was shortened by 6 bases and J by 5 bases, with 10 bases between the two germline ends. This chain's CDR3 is CASRIQGTGELFF. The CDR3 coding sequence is TGTGCCAGCAGAATACAGGGAACCGGGGAGCTGTTTTTT.

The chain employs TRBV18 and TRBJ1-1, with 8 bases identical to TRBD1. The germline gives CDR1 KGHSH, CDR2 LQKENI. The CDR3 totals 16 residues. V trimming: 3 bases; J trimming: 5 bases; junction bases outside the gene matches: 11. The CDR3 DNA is TGTGCCAGCTCACCGAGAACGAGACAGGGGAGTACTGAAGCTTTCTTT. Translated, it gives CASSPRTRQGSTEAFF.

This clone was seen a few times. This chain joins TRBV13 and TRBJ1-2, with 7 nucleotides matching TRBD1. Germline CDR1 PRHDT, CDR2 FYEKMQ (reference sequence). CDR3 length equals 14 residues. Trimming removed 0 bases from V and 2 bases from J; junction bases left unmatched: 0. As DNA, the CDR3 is TGTGCCAGCAGCTTAGGGACAGGGAACTATGGCTACACCTTC. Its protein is CASSLGTGNYGYTF.

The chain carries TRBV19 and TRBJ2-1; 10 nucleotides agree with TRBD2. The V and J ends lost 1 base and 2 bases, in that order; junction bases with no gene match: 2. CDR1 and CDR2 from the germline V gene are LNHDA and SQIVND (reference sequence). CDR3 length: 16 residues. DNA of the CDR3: TGTGCCAGTAGTATAGCCCTAGCGGGGGCCTACAATGAGCAGTTCTTC. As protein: CASSIALAGAYNEQFF.

The CDR3 nucleotides are TGTGCCAGCAGCTTAGATCTCGCGGGGCCTAGCACAGATACGCAGTATTTT. This codes for CASSLDLAGPSTDTQYF. This chain joins TRBV11-3 and TRBJ2-3; D is possibly TRBD2 (6 bases). Germline V CDR1 and CDR2: SGHNT, YENEEA. This CDR3 has 17 residues. Trimming stripped 0 bases from V and 0 bases from J, with 13 bases between.

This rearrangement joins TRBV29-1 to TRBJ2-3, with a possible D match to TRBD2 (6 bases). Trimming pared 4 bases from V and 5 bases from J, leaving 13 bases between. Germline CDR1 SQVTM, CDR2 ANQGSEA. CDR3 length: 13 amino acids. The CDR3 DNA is TGCAGCGTTGTGACCGGGAGAGGAGATACGCAGTATTTT. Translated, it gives CSVVTGRGDTQYF.

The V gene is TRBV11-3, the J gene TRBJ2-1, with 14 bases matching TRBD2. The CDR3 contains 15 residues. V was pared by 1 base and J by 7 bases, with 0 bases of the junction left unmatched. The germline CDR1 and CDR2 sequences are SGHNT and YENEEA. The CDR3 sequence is CASSLGTSGRNEQFF. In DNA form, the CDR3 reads TGTGCCAGCAGCTTAGGGACTAGCGGGAGGAATGAGCAGTTCTTC.